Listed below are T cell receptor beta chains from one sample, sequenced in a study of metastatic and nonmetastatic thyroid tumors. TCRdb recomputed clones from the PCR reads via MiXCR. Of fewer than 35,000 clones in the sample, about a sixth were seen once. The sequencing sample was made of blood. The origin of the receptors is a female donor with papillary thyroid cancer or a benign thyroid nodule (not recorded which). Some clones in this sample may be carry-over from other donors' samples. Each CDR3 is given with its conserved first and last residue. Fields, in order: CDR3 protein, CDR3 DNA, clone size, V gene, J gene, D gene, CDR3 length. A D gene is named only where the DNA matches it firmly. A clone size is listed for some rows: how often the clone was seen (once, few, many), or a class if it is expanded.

CDR3: CASSSLADEAQYF; DNA: TGCGCCAGCAGCTCCCTAGCTGACGAGGCCCAGTACTTC; size: many; V: TRBV5-1; J: TRBJ2-5; D: NA; length: 13
CDR3: CASSLSEGGPYEQYF; DNA: TGTGCCAGCAGCTTATCCGAAGGAGGGCCTTACGAGCAGTACTTC; size: many; V: TRBV7-2; J: TRBJ2-7; D: NA; length: 15
CDR3: CASRWTSWEITEAFF; DNA: TGTGCCAGCAGGTGGACATCTTGGGAGATCACTGAAGCTTTCTTT; size: many; V: TRBV6-1; J: TRBJ1-1; D: NA; length: 15
CDR3: CASSWGSLLAEQFF; DNA: TGTGCCAGCAGCTGGGGCTCGTTACTGGCGGAGCAGTTCTTC; size: NA; V: TRBV7-9; J: TRBJ2-1; D: NA; length: 14
CDR3: CASSLPGSYNEQFF; DNA: TGCGCCAGCAGCTTACCCGGGAGTTACAATGAGCAGTTCTTC; size: many; V: TRBV5-1; J: TRBJ2-1; D: NA; length: 14
CDR3: CAWSSPPKWEGFYNEQFF; DNA: TGTGCCTGGAGTTCCCCACCAAAGTGGGAGGGGTTCTACAATGAGCAGTTCTTC; size: many; V: TRBV30; J: TRBJ2-1; D: TRBD2; length: 18
CDR3: CASSPSGGYTEAFF; DNA: TGTGCCAGTAGCCCATCGGGGGGGTACACTGAAGCTTTCTTT; size: many; V: TRBV19; J: TRBJ1-1; D: NA; length: 14
CDR3: CASSQTYTTGELFF; DNA: TGTGCCAGTAGTCAGACGTATACCACCGGGGAGCTGTTTTTT; size: few; V: TRBV6-1; J: TRBJ2-2; D: NA; length: 14
CDR3: CASTQDSGGPREQYF; DNA: TGTGCCAGCACCCAAGATTCGGGAGGGCCCCGCGAGCAGTACTTC; size: few; V: TRBV3-1; J: TRBJ2-7; D: TRBD2; length: 15
CDR3: CATNLKRTEETQYF; DNA: TGTGCCACGAACTTAAAACGGACGGAAGAGACCCAGTACTTC; size: many; V: TRBV7-8; J: TRBJ2-5; D: NA; length: 14
CDR3: CASSLGGNDEQYF; DNA: TGTGCCAGCAGTTTAGGAGGGAACGACGAGCAGTACTTC; size: many; V: TRBV28; J: TRBJ2-7; D: NA; length: 13
CDR3: CASSGGTGGEKLFF; DNA: TGTGCCAGCAGTGGTGGGACAGGGGGTGAAAAACTGTTTTTT; size: many; V: TRBV2; J: TRBJ1-4; D: TRBD1; length: 14
CDR3: CSARDIGKSGAIYGYTF; DNA: TGCAGTGCTAGAGATATTGGGAAGTCCGGGGCAATCTATGGCTACACCTTC; size: few; V: TRBV20-1; J: TRBJ1-2; D: NA; length: 17
CDR3: CASSPRQVEAFF; DNA: TGTGCCAGTAGCCCCAGACAAGTTGAAGCTTTCTTT; size: many; V: TRBV19; J: TRBJ1-1; D: NA; length: 12
CDR3: CAWRASSYNSPLHF; DNA: TGTGCCTGGAGGGCGAGCTCCTATAATTCACCCCTCCACTTT; size: many; V: TRBV30; J: TRBJ1-6; D: NA; length: 14